This T cell receptor beta chain stems from a study of T cell repertoires in cytomegalovirus infection. Overall study: CMV infection plus the matching HLA type was flagged by public TCR beta signatures. Points from the study as a whole: Carriers of CMV plus the relevant HLA were identified by cumulative public TCR beta family frequency. There were HLA-C-restricted CMV-specific TCR beta clonotypes dominating the ex vivo response.

About this clonotype: Its antigen remains unknown.

TCRdb redid the calling of the reads with MiXCR, one entry per CDR3 protein. There are around 130,000 distinct CDR3 sequences in the sample; approximately 8.8% occur only once, and over 9% lies in the top ten. The CDR3 contains 16 residues. Germline values: CDR1 SGHTA, CDR2 FQGNSA. V shed 5 bases and J 6 bases; nucleotides not matched to a gene: 9. The chain uses TRBV7-2 and TRBJ2-1; 11 bases are shared with TRBD2. This TCR derives from a human donor in good health (CMV status not recorded). Some clones in this sample may be carry-over from other donors' samples. Sequenced material: PBMCs. CDR3 sequence reads: CASSLSGTSGPNEQFF. The CDR3 DNA is TGTGCCAGCAGCCTATCCGGGACTAGCGGACCCAATGAGCAGTTCTTC.